Listed below are T cell receptor beta chains from one sample, sequenced in a study of T and B cells in COVID-19 patients. TCRdb re-called the multiplex PCR reads with MiXCR, one entry per CDR3 protein. The table shows more than 10,000 distinct CDR3 sequences, with roughly 31% occurring only once. Input material: blood. These receptors were obtained from a human donor with active COVID-19. The CDR3 runs from the conserved cysteine through the conserved F or W. The D gene is left open where the match is weak. For some rows the clone size is stated as once, few or many, or as a class when expanded; others skip it.

clone_size j_call d_call v_call cdr3_aa cdr3_nt
few TRBJ1-6 NA TRBV20-1 CSARDRGSYNSPLHF TGCAGTGCTAGAGATCGGGGCTCCTATAATTCACCCCTCCACTTT
NA TRBJ1-1 TRBD1 TRBV5-1 CASSSGTGVRDTEAFF TGCGCCAGCAGCTCCGGGACAGGGGTTCGGGACACTGAAGCTTTCTTT
few TRBJ1-2 NA TRBV6-4 CANGRSGYTF TGTGCCAACGGCAGGTCGGGCTACACCTTC
few TRBJ1-6 NA TRBV13 CASSSRQYSPLHF TGTGCCAGCAGCTCGCGTCAATATTCACCCCTCCACTTT
medium-sized TRBJ2-5 NA TRBV15 CATSRPPPGKETQYF TGTGCCACCAGCAGACCCCCCCCGGGTAAAGAGACCCAGTACTTC
few TRBJ1-6 TRBD1 TRBV12-3/TRBV12-4 CASSAGTVNSPLHF TGTGCCAGCAGTGCCGGGACAGTTAATTCACCCCTCCACTTT
NA TRBJ2-1 NA TRBV14 CASSQVGGADEQFF TGTGCCAGCAGCCAAGTTGGGGGTGCCGATGAGCAGTTCTTC
few TRBJ1-5 NA TRBV12-3/TRBV12-4 CASSLTKLNQPQHF TGTGCCAGCAGCCTAACAAAGTTAAATCAGCCCCAGCATTTT
NA TRBJ1-2 NA TRBV5-5 CASSQDLNYGYTF TGCGCCAGCAGCCAAGATCTAAACTATGGCTACACCTTC
NA TRBJ2-3 NA TRBV5-1 CASSLTVYTDTQYF TGCGCCAGCAGCCTGACAGTTTACACAGATACGCAGTATTTT
NA TRBJ2-2 NA TRBV2 CASSYNDLNTGELFF TGTGCCAGCAGTTATAACGACTTGAACACCGGGGAGCTGTTTTTT
NA TRBJ2-7 TRBD2 TRBV29-1 CSVEAASGGVGGEQYF TGCAGCGTTGAAGCGGCTAGCGGGGGGGTGGGAGGCGAGCAGTACTTC
NA TRBJ1-1 NA TRBV6-5 CASSYSVGRSNTEAFF TGTGCCAGCAGTTACTCGGTCGGACGGTCTAACACTGAAGCTTTCTTT
few TRBJ1-3 NA TRBV18 CASSQTTGGDSGNTIYF TGTGCCAGCTCACAAACCACAGGTGGCGACTCTGGAAACACCATATATTTT
NA TRBJ2-4 NA TRBV12-3/TRBV12-4 CASSLAGTGIQYF TGTGCCAGCAGTTTAGCGGGGACTGGGATTCAGTACTTC
NA TRBJ1-1 NA TRBV19 CASSRGRQFTEAFF TGTGCCAGTAGCCGCGGGCGACAGTTCACTGAAGCTTTCTTT
large TRBJ1-4 NA TRBV6-1 CASSEGDRGKLFF TGTGCCAGCAGCGAGGGCGACCGGGGGAAACTGTTTTTT
NA TRBJ1-5 NA TRBV6-5 CASSYEGGVSNQPQHF TGTGCCAGCAGTTACGAGGGGGGGGTTAGCAATCAGCCCCAGCATTTT
NA TRBJ2-7 TRBD1 TRBV24-1 CATSDPGTGAPPYEQYF TGTGCCACCAGTGATCCCGGGACAGGGGCCCCACCCTACGAGCAGTACTTC
NA TRBJ1-1 NA TRBV20-1 CSATTYLNTEAFF TGCAGTGCTACCACCTATCTGAACACTGAAGCTTTCTTT
few TRBJ1-2 NA TRBV18 CASSPLQGDYGYTF TGTGCCAGCTCACCACTCCAGGGAGACTATGGCTACACCTTC
NA TRBJ1-1 TRBD1 TRBV12-3/TRBV12-4 CASSLGQGPMNTEAFF TGTGCCAGCAGTCTTGGACAGGGCCCAATGAACACTGAAGCTTTCTTT
medium-sized TRBJ2-2 TRBD1 TRBV30 CAWTGTGWTGELFF TGTGCCTGGACCGGGACAGGGTGGACCGGGGAGCTGTTTTTT
NA TRBJ2-1 NA TRBV6-4 CASSARPGHVGNEQFF TGTGCCAGCAGTGCCCGACCGGGACATGTGGGCAATGAGCAGTTCTTC
medium-sized TRBJ2-7 TRBD1 TRBV30 CAWSLIHRGIGEQYF TGTGCCTGGAGCCTTATTCACAGGGGCATAGGGGAGCAGTACTTC
once TRBJ1-1 NA TRBV5-4 CANSSTGRSAFF TGTGCCAACAGCTCAACAGGGAGATCAGCTTTCTTT
NA TRBJ1-6 NA TRBV27 CASSFRSLNSPLHF TGTGCCAGCAGTTTTCGGTCCCTCAATTCACCCCTCCACTTT
NA TRBJ1-1 NA TRBV20-1 CRAGKGNTEAFF TGCAGGGCAGGGAAGGGGAACACTGAAGCTTTCTTT
NA TRBJ1-6 TRBD1 TRBV20-1 CSAENRDSSYNSPLHF TGCAGTGCCGAAAACAGGGACAGCTCCTATAATTCACCCCTCCACTTT
medium-sized TRBJ2-3 TRBD1 TRBV6-5 CASSPETGLSTDTQYF TGTGCCAGCAGTCCAGAGACAGGGCTTTCCACAGATACGCAGTATTTT
NA TRBJ1-3 NA TRBV28 CASSSVSGGPSGNTIYF TGTGCCAGCAGTTCAGTATCAGGCGGACCCTCTGGAAACACCATATATTTT
few TRBJ2-1 NA TRBV6-5 CASKLHQGQFF TGTGCCAGCAAACTGCACCAAGGGCAGTTCTTC
medium-sized TRBJ2-5 TRBD1 TRBV18 CASSLDRAETQYF TGTGCCAGCTCGCTGGACAGGGCGGAGACCCAGTACTTC
NA TRBJ2-4 NA TRBV6-2/TRBV6-3 CASSYVRPDGSIVKNIQYF TGTGCCAGCAGTTACGTCCGGCCGGACGGGTCCATCGTCAAAAACATTCAGTACTTC
NA TRBJ2-3 NA TRBV7-9 CASSLGHPRTDTQYF TGTGCCAGCAGCTTAGGACACCCGCGAACAGATACGCAGTATTTT
medium-sized TRBJ2-1 TRBD2 TRBV6-4 CASSTSAEDNEQFF TGTGCCAGCAGTACTAGCGCCGAAGACAATGAGCAGTTCTTC